The source of this T cell receptor (beta chain) is a study of human T cells and chemical hapten exposure. V dropped 0 bases and J dropped 7 bases, with 4 bases sitting between them. CDR1 is MNHNY and CDR2 is SVGAGI in the germline V gene (reference sequence). CDR3 length equals 12 residues. Authors' methods: 96,000 or so TCRs per sample was the median, with a range of about 20,000 to 690,600. Via MiXCR, TCRdb re-called the RACE reads, giving one row per CDR3 protein. None of the V and J calls come from the authors' own analysis; TCRdb made them. The table shows 330,000 or so distinct CDR3 sequences, with about 6.9% occurring only once. Regarding time point: patch test 2, 6 weeks after DPC sensitization. Treatment indicated: therapeutic diphenylcyclopropenone sensitization with weekly scalp DPC. This clonotype was seen a few times.

The TCR was taken from a woman younger than 35 with alopecia areata. Some clones in this sample may be carry-over from other donors' samples. The material was whole blood, obtained in connection with sensitization to the hapten diphenylcyclopropenone (DPC). The rearrangement links TRBV6-6 to TRBJ2-1; D unresolved. CDR3 sequence reads: CASSYSGNEQFF. CDR3 DNA sequence: TGTGCCAGCAGTTACTCGGGGAATGAGCAGTTCTTC.